The 29 T cell receptor beta chains below were found in one sample sequenced in a study of post-analysis software for immune sequencing data. Whole-study findings and limits: Five TRBV segments, including TRBV5-6, TRBV5-1 and TRBV20-1, were more frequent in patients than controls.

The TCR beta cDNA libraries carried unique molecular identifiers. TCRdb fed the PCR reads into MiXCR, producing one record per CDR3 protein. The sample carries 750,000 to 900,000 distinct CDR3 sequences, under 60% recorded once. Their target antigens are unknown. The sample consisted of blood. Source of these receptors: a girl between 10 and 17 years old with multiple sclerosis.

This chain links TRBV5-1 with TRBJ2-3; D not resolved. V gave up 7 bases and J gave up 1 base, with 13 bases separating them. Germline loops: CDR1 SGHRS, CDR2 YFSETQ. The CDR3 consists of 14 residues. CDR3 sequence reads: CASRLESGTDTQYF. CDR3 nucleotide sequence: TGCGCCAGCCGTTTAGAAAGTGGCACAGATACGCAGTATTTT.

This clonotype was picked up a small number of times. V and J are TRBV29-1 and TRBJ1-2; no reliable D call. Germline CDR1 and CDR2: SQVTM and ANQGSEA. V gave up 4 bases and J gave up 0 bases, with 12 bases separating them. The CDR3 runs 14 residues. The CDR3 DNA follows: TGCAGCGTTGGGACGGACCTAGCTAACTATGGCTACACCTTC. As protein: CSVGTDLANYGYTF.

This clonotype was detected a few times. The J gene is TRBJ2-7, the V gene TRBV7-9; D not resolved. Per the germline V gene, CDR1 is SEHNR and CDR2 is FQNEAQ (reference sequence). V gave up 2 bases and J gave up 5 bases, with 13 bases separating them. The CDR3 has 14 amino acids. CDR3 in DNA: TGTGCCAGCAGCTTATCCCGAAACAACCACGAGCAGTACTTC. Its protein product is CASSLSRNNHEQYF.

The gene calls are TRBV20-1 and TRBJ2-4; unclear D gene. Matching the DNA end better, TRBJ2-7 makes the J call doubtful. The CDR3 extends over 14 amino acids. The germline gives CDR1 DFQATT, CDR2 SNEGSKA (reference sequence). The CDR3 loop is CSAGRLESSYEQYF. The CDR3 coding sequence is TGCAGTGCGGGAAGACTCGAGTCCTCCTACGAGCAGTACTTC.

This clonotype showed up just once. The gene calls are TRBV6-1 and TRBJ1-6; no reliable D call. The V gene lost 1 base and the J gene lost 7 bases, with 17 bases spanning the gap. The germline V gene encodes CDR1 MNHNS and CDR2 SASEGT. CDR3 length: 17 amino acids. The CDR3 nucleotides read TGTGCCAGCAGTGAAGTCCCGAGACGGGGTGGGAATTCACCCCTCCACTTT. Its protein is CASSEVPRRGGNSPLHF.

The V gene is TRBV12-3 or TRBV12-4, the J gene TRBJ2-5; either TRBD1 or TRBD2 may fit D (6 bases each). CDR3 length equals 15 residues. Trimming cost V 5 bases and J 5 bases, with 18 bases left between them. DNA for the CDR3: TGTGCCAGCAGTCCCCGGGGGCAATTTATGGAGACCCAGTACTTC. It encodes CASSPRGQFMETQYF.

The CDR3 here is CASGGQIRGNQPQHF. The CDR3 DNA reads TGCGCCAGCGGCGGACAGATCCGGGGCAATCAGCCCCAGCATTTT. The rearrangement joins TRBV10-2 to TRBJ1-5; weak D call: TRBD1 (6 bases). With 8 bases removed from V and 2 bases from J, the gap between germline ends came to 16 bases. The CDR3 totals 15 residues. Germline V gene lookup returns CDR1 WSHSY and CDR2 SAAADI.

The chain employs TRBV20-1 and TRBJ2-1; D not resolved. Looked up from germline, CDR1 is DFQATT and CDR2 is SNEGSKA (reference sequence). The CDR3 sequence is 13 residues long. V was clipped by 3 bases and J by 2 bases, with 8 bases between them. CDR3 in DNA: TGCAGTGCTAGGGGTTGGGCCTACAATGAGCAGTTCTTC. Protein: CSARGWAYNEQFF.

The chain couples TRBV11-3 to TRBJ1-1, with D possibly matching TRBD1 (6 bases). Trimming cost V 5 bases and J 4 bases, with 17 bases left between them. CDR1 is SGHNT and CDR2 is YENEEA in the germline V gene. This CDR3 spans 15 amino acids. The CDR3 DNA is TGTGCCAGCAGCGCATCCGGGACAACGAGCACTGAAGCTTTCTTT. It codes for CASSASGTTSTEAFF.

This chain uses TRBV20-1 with TRBJ2-4; 7 bases match TRBD1. Germline V CDR1 and CDR2: DFQATT, SNEGSKA (reference sequence). This CDR3 has 14 amino acids. The CDR3 DNA is TGCAGCGCCGGGACAGCACTAGCCAAAAACATTCAGTACTTC. Residues: CSAGTALAKNIQYF.

This rearrangement joins TRBV5-6 to TRBJ1-6, with a possible D match to TRBD1 (6 bases). Germline CDR1 SGHDT, CDR2 YYEEEE. The CDR3 covers 16 residues. Trimming left V 4 bases short and J 7 bases short, with 18 bases between. The CDR3 DNA reads TGTGCCAGCAGCCCCGAAGGGGGGCGCAGGAATTCACCCCTCCACTTT. Its translation is CASSPEGGRRNSPLHF.

The rearrangement joins TRBV6-1 to TRBJ2-6, with D unresolved. The DNA end is more similar to TRBJ2-5, so the J call may be wrong. CDR1 is MNHNS and CDR2 is SASEGT in the germline V gene. The CDR3 is 12 residues long. The CDR3: CASSRAYQTQYF. Written as DNA, the CDR3 is TGTGCCAGCAGCCGGGCGTATCAGACCCAGTACTTC.

The chain couples TRBV7-9 to TRBJ2-1; 13 nucleotides match TRBD2. The CDR3 sequence is 18 residues long. Germline lookup yields CDR1 SEHNR and CDR2 FQNEAQ (reference sequence). V shed 5 bases, J shed 7 bases, and the junction held 14 bases outside the gene matches. The CDR3 region has the DNA TGTGCCAGCAGCACTCACCCCGGGACTAGCGGGGCCCTAAATGAGCAGTTCTTC. Translated, it gives CASSTHPGTSGALNEQFF.

V and J are TRBV20-1 and TRBJ1-5, with 8 bases matching TRBD1. CDR3 length equals 13 residues. CDR1 DFQATT and CDR2 SNEGSKA come from the germline V gene (reference sequence). V lost 4 bases to trimming and J lost 5 bases; unmatched junction nucleotides: 4. The chain's CDR3 is CSAKDRDDQPQHF. The CDR3 DNA reads as TGCAGTGCTAAGGACAGGGACGATCAGCCCCAGCATTTT.

The genes are TRBV29-1 and TRBJ2-7; TRBD2 matches 7 bases. The CDR3 spans 14 residues. Per the germline V gene, CDR1 is SQVTM and CDR2 is ANQGSEA. J lost 2 bases, V lost 2 bases, and 6 bases had no gene match. The CDR3 coding sequence is TGCAGCGTTGAATCGGCTAGCGGAACCTACGAGCAGTACTTC. Protein sequence: CSVESASGTYEQYF.

V is TRBV24-1 and J is TRBJ2-1; D gene uncertain. Trimming pared 0 bases from V and 0 bases from J, leaving 8 bases between. CDR3 length: 16 residues. In germline, CDR1 is KGHDR, CDR2 SFDVKD. CDR3: CATSDLAVSSYNEQFF. The CDR3 bases are TGTGCCACCAGTGATTTGGCAGTAAGCTCCTACAATGAGCAGTTCTTC.

This clonotype occurred a few times. This sequence joins TRBV29-1 and TRBJ2-4; the D call may be TRBD1 or TRBD2 (5 bases each). V gave up 6 bases and J gave up 9 bases, with 18 bases separating them. The germline V gene has CDR1 SQVTM and CDR2 ANQGSEA. The CDR3 length is 13 residues. This chain's CDR3 is CSVAGTASGIQYF. The CDR3 coding sequence is TGCAGCGTAGCCGGGACGGCGAGCGGCATTCAGTACTTC.

The chain employs TRBV5-1 and TRBJ2-3; tentatively, D is TRBD2 (5 bases). V was trimmed by 5 bases and J by 0 bases, leaving 19 bases between them. Germline lookup yields CDR1 SGHRS and CDR2 YFSETQ. The CDR3 is 17 residues long. CDR3 sequence reads: CASSRDGLPYSTDTQYF. The CDR3 DNA reads as TGCGCCAGCAGTCGTGACGGACTTCCCTATAGCACAGATACGCAGTATTTT.

On this clonotype: An end of the junction differs from the germline gene, which may be a read error. This rearrangement joins TRBV6-4 to TRBJ2-1, with unresolved D. Germline CDR1 is MRHNA and CDR2 is SNTAGT. The CDR3 sequence is 15 residues long. The CDR3 DNA is TGTGCCAGCAGTGACACGAGAAGCTCCTGCAATGAGCAGTTCTTC. Translated: CASSDTRSSCNEQFF.

This clonotype turned up a few times. The J gene is TRBJ1-1, the V gene TRBV10-3; D perhaps matches TRBD1 (6 bases). CDR1 is ENHRY, CDR2 SYGVKD, per germline. V lost 10 bases, J lost 4 bases, and 16 bases lay in between. This CDR3 spans 13 amino acids. This CDR3 is CATHRVGSTEAFF. The CDR3 nucleotides read TGTGCCACCCACAGGGTCGGGAGCACTGAAGCTTTCTTT.

The gene calls are TRBV5-1 and TRBJ2-7; D is unresolved. The CDR3 covers 15 residues. The V end was cut by 2 bases, the J end by 1 base, with 13 bases between. CDR1 SGHRS and CDR2 YFSETQ come from the germline V gene. The CDR3 loop reads CASSFGPRVSYEQYF. The CDR3 DNA follows: TGCGCCAGCAGCTTTGGCCCTAGGGTTTCCTACGAGCAGTACTTC.

V is TRBV10-3 and J is TRBJ2-6; D unclear. The V end was cut by 3 bases, the J end by 0 bases, with 15 bases between. CDR1 ENHRY and CDR2 SYGVKD come from the germline V gene. The CDR3 covers 18 residues. This chain's CDR3 is CAISDIGKFSSGANVLTF. Here the CDR3 DNA reads TGTGCCATCAGTGACATCGGCAAGTTTTCCTCTGGGGCCAACGTCCTGACTTTC.

In this sample, this clonotype turned up a few times. The J gene is TRBJ2-7, the V gene TRBV29-1, with 9 bases lining up with TRBD1. The CDR3 contains 13 residues. CDR1 SQVTM and CDR2 ANQGSEA come from the germline V gene. With 1 base clipped from V and 3 bases from J, the junction kept 1 base outside the gene matches. DNA of the CDR3: TGCAGCGTTGAAGGACAGGGGGACTACGAGCAGTACTTC. It translates to CSVEGQGDYEQYF.

This clonotype was counted a few times. This chain connects TRBV5-6 to TRBJ2-2, with 9 bases fitting TRBD2. The CDR3 has 14 residues. V shed 5 bases, J shed 2 bases, and the junction held 1 base outside the gene matches. Germline loops: CDR1 SGHDT, CDR2 YYEEEE. The CDR3 loop reads CASRTSGNTGELFF. The CDR3 nucleotides read TGTGCCAGCAGGACTAGCGGTAACACCGGGGAGCTGTTTTTT.

The chain has TRBV2 and TRBJ2-1; tentatively, D is TRBD1 (5 bases). The CDR3 contains 15 residues. V shed 1 base and J shed 2 bases, with 9 bases lying between them. Germline V CDR1 and CDR2: SNHLY, FYNNEI. DNA for the CDR3: TGTGCCAGCAGTGAAGATGGCAGGGCCTACAATGAGCAGTTCTTC. Amino acid sequence: CASSEDGRAYNEQFF. The full variable domain, in which reference TRBV2 and TRBJ2-1 provide the parts outside the CDR3, is EPEVTQTPSHQVTQMGQEVILRCVPISNHLYFYWYRQILGQKVEFLVSFYNNEISEKSEIFDDQFSVERPDGSNFTLKIRSTKLEDSAMYFCASSEDGRAYNEQFFGPGTRLTVL.

The chain joins TRBV2 to TRBJ2-4; tentatively, D is TRBD2 (5 bases). Judging by the DNA end, TRBJ2-7 fits better; the J call may be wrong. Germline CDR1 and CDR2: SNHLY and FYNNEI. This CDR3 comprises 16 residues. Written as DNA, the CDR3 is TGTGCCAGCAGTCCCTCAACTAGAGGTATGGTCTACGAGCAGTACTTC. Residues: CASSPSTRGMVYEQYF.

The chain links TRBV20-1 to TRBJ1-2; D gene unclear. The germline V gene encodes CDR1 DFQATT and CDR2 SNEGSKA (reference sequence). CDR3 size: 12 residues. V was shortened by 4 bases and J by 8 bases, with 14 bases between the two germline ends. The CDR3 sequence is CSAILKIEGYTF. CDR3 sequence (DNA): TGCAGTGCTATTTTGAAAATTGAGGGCTACACCTTC.

This chain connects TRBV20-1 to TRBJ2-3; D remains unclear. Per germline, CDR1 DFQATT and CDR2 SNEGSKA (reference sequence). This CDR3 spans 13 amino acids. V was clipped by 4 bases and J by 4 bases, with 12 bases between them. In nucleotides, the CDR3 is TGCAGTGCTACTTTAAGAACGGCAGATACGCAGTATTTT. This sequence encodes CSATLRTADTQYF.

This clonotype was observed once. The V call is TRBV29-1, the J call TRBJ2-7; TRBD1 is a possible D gene (6 bases). Deletions cut 2 bases from V and 6 bases from J, with 11 bases between. The CDR3 is 12 residues long. Germline CDR1 and CDR2: SQVTM and ANQGSEA. The CDR3 sequence: CSVEIGGGEQYF. The DNA for the CDR3 is TGCAGCGTTGAAATTGGGGGCGGCGAGCAGTACTTC.